This T cell receptor beta chain was identified in a study of blood T cell repertoires in COVID-19. Germline-derived CDR1 and CDR2 are LNHNV and YYDKDF (reference sequence). This CDR3 comprises 14 residues. V gave up 0 bases and J gave up 3 bases, with 9 bases separating them. Repertoires were generated with immunoSEQ multiplex PCR, while TCRdb's copy carries only in-frame clones and drops some. In the table there are approximately 350,000 clones, under 95% of which are singletons. V gene TRBV15 combines with J gene TRBJ2-7; D is unclear. This clonotype was sampled from a woman under 30 who had recovered from COVID-19. Source material: peripheral blood. CDR3 DNA sequence: TGTGCCACCAGCAGAGATCGGTTGAGCTACGAGCAGTACGTC. Encoded protein: CATSRDRLSYEQYV.